Shown below are 3 T cell receptor beta chains from a single sample sequenced in a study of blood T cell repertoires in COVID-19. Using immunoSEQ multiplex PCR, the repertoire was profiled, and TCRdb retains in-frame clones only, with some absent. The repertoire holds roughly 410,000 clones, with approximately 89% as singletons. The sequencing sample was made of peripheral blood. These receptors all come from a woman in her thirties or forties with COVID-19, enrolled during active disease.

This clone has only one observation. This chain connects TRBV13 to TRBJ2-1; 8 bases are a match to TRBD1. The J segment lost 6 bases and the V segment lost 0 bases, leaving 1 base of the junction unmatched. The CDR3 is made up of 14 amino acids. Germline V gene sequence: CDR1 PRHDT, CDR2 FYEKMQ (reference sequence). The CDR3 nucleotides are TGTGCCAGCAGCTTAGGCAGGGGGCTCAATGAGCAGTTCTTC. Translation gives CASSLGRGLNEQFF. The variable domain in full, completed from reference TRBV13 and TRBJ2-1, reads AAGVIQSPRHLIKEKRETATLKCYPIPRHDTVYWYQQGPGQDPQFLISFYEKMQSDKGSIPDRFSAQQFSDYHSELNMSSLELGDSALYFCASSLGRGLNEQFFGPGTRLTVL.

J is TRBJ1-5 and V is TRBV20-1; a possible D gene is TRBD1 (5 bases). CDR1 DFQATT and CDR2 SNEGSKA come from the germline V gene (reference sequence). Trimming shortened V by 3 bases and J by 3 bases, and 18 bases separated the two germline ends. This CDR3 region has 16 residues. The CDR3 DNA is TGCAGTGCTAGTGGCCATTTGGGGCAGCTCAATCAGCCCCAGCATTTT. Amino acid sequence: CSASGHLGQLNQPQHF.

V is TRBV3-1 (or the pseudogene TRBV3-2) and J is TRBJ1-5, with a possible D match to TRBD1 (6 bases). Germline values: CDR1 LGHDT, CDR2 YNNKEL (reference sequence). The CDR3 runs 14 residues. Trimming pared 4 bases from V and 5 bases from J, leaving 12 bases between. The CDR3 DNA follows: TGTGCCAGCAGCCCTAGACAGGTGGATCAGCCCCAGCATTTT. Protein: CASSPRQVDQPQHF.